This T cell receptor (beta chain) was profiled in a study of blood T cells in healthy people across ages. The CDR3 loop spans 16 amino acids. CDR1 and CDR2 (germline): DFQATT, SNEGSKA (reference sequence). Donors gave around 9.3 milliliters of peripheral blood apiece. In the case of this clonotype: One end of the junction does not line up with germline, which may come from a read error.

It was with a sample-barcoded 5' primer and a J-beta primer mix that a second PCR of roughly 6 to 12 cycles was run. In TCRdb, the 5' RACE reads were re-called with MiXCR into one record per CDR3 protein. The table shows around 850,000 distinct CDR3 sequences, with roughly 35% occurring only once. The TCR comes from a man aged 18 to 30 in good health. The chain employs TRBV20-1 and TRBJ2-7; 10 bases are a match to TRBD1. Source material: blood. CDR3 sequence: CGARTGGTLSSYEQYF. CDR3 coding DNA: TGCGGTGCGCGGACAGGGGGTACCCTTAGCTCCTACGAGCAGTACTTC.